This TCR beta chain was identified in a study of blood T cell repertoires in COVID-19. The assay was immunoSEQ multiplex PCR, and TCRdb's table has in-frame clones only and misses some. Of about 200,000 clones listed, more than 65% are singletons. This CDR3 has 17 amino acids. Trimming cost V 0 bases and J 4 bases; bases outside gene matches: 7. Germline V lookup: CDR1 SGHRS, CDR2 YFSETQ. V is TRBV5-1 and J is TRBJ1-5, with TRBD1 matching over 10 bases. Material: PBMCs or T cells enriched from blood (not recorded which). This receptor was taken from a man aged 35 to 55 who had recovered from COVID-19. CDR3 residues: CASSLGGTGAGNQPQHF. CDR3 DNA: TGCGCCAGCAGCTTGGGGGGGACAGGGGCCGGGAATCAGCCCCAGCATTTT. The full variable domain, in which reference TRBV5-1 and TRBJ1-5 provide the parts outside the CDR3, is KAGVTQTPRYLIKTRGQQVTLSCSPISGHRSVSWYQQTPGQGLQFLFEYFSETQRNKGNFPGRFSGRQFSNSRSEMNVSTLELGDSALYLCASSLGGTGAGNQPQHFGDGTRLSIL.